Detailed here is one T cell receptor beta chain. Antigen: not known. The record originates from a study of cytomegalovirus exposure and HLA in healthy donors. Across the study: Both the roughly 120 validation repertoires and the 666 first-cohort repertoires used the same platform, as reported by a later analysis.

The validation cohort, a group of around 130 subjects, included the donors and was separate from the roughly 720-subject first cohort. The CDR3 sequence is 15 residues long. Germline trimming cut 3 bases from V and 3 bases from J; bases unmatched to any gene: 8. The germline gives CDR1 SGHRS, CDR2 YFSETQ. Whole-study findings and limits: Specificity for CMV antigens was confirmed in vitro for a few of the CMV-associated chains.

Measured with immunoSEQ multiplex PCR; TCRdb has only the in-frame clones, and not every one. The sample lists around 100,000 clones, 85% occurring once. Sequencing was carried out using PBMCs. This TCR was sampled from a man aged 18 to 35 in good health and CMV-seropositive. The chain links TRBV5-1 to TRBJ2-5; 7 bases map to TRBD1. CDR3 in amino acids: CASSSGQSWEETQYF. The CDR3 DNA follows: TGCGCCAGCAGCTCGGGACAGTCGTGGGAAGAGACCCAGTACTTC. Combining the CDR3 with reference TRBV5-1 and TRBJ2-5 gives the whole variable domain KAGVTQTPRYLIKTRGQQVTLSCSPISGHRSVSWYQQTPGQGLQFLFEYFSETQRNKGNFPGRFSGRQFSNSRSEMNVSTLELGDSALYLCASSSGQSWEETQYFGPGTRLLVL.